This TCR beta chain was sequenced for a study of identical twins. General study findings and limits: A cross-sectional statistical analysis, not follow-up of the same donors, supported the conclusions. Weaker excess twin sharing was seen among beta out-of-frame sequences. Possibly, invariant MAIT and iNKT cells partly confounded zero-insertion analyses.

Using its own MiXCR run on the 5' RACE reads, TCRdb lists one record per CDR3 protein. The table records hundreds of thousands of distinct CDR3 sequences, roughly 9.8% of them present only once. This clonotype was seen ten or more times. Its antigen is as yet unknown. Germline CDR1 reads SGHVS; CDR2 reads FQNEAQ. The V gene end was trimmed by 1 base and the J gene end by 1 base; junction bases not matched to a gene: 9. The CDR3 loop spans 17 amino acids. These same data were also listed under a study on yellow fever vaccine responses in identical twins. That publication notes: Twins' vaccine T cell responses reportedly seemed partly convergent and partly personalized.

The V call is TRBV7-8, the J call TRBJ1-1, with TRBD1 matching 7 bases. This TCR was recovered from a woman under 30 in good health. The sample taken for sequencing was CD8+ T cells sorted from blood. CDR3 region: CASSLVERGLGNTEAFF. In nucleotides, the CDR3 is TGTGCCAGCAGCTTAGTGGAGAGGGGGCTAGGGAACACTGAAGCTTTCTTT.